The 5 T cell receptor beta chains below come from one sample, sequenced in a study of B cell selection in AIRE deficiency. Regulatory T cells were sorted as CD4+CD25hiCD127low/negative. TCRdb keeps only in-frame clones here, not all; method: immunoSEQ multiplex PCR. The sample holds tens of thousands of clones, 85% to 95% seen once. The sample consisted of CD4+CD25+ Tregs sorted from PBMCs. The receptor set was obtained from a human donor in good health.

DNA of the CDR3: TGTGCCAGCAGCTTAACGTCGGGAAACACAGATACGCAGTATTTT. This sequence encodes CASSLTSGNTDTQYF. The rearrangement joins TRBV7-3 to TRBJ2-3; D possibly corresponds to TRBD2 (5 bases). V was shortened by 0 bases and J by 2 bases, with 9 bases between the two germline ends. CDR1 and CDR2 from the germline V gene are SGHTA and FQGTGA. The CDR3 loop spans 15 amino acids. The variable domain in full, completed from reference TRBV7-3 and TRBJ2-3, reads GAGVSQTPSNKVTEKGKYVELRCDPISGHTALYWYRQSLGQGPEFLIYFQGTGAADDSGLPNDRFFAVRPEGSVSTLKIQRTERGDSAVYLCASSLTSGNTDTQYFGPGTRLTVL.

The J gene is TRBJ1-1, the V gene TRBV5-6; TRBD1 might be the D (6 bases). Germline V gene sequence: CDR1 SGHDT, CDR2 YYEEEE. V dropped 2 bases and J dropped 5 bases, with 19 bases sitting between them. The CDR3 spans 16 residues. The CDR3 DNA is TGTGCCAGCAGCTTCTGGGGTCAGGGGCGGGGAACTGAAGCTTTCTTT. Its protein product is CASSFWGQGRGTEAFF.

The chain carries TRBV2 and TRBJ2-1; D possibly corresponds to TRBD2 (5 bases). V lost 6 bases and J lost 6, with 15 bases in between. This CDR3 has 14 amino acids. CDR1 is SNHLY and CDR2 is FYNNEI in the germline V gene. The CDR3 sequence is CASREQPGSNEQFF. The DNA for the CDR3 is TGTGCCAGCAGGGAGCAACCTGGGAGCAATGAGCAGTTCTTC. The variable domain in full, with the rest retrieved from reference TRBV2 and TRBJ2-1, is EPEVTQTPSHQVTQMGQEVILRCVPISNHLYFYWYRQILGQKVEFLVSFYNNEISEKSEIFDDQFSVERPDGSNFTLKIRSTKLEDSAMYFCASREQPGSNEQFFGPGTRLTVL.

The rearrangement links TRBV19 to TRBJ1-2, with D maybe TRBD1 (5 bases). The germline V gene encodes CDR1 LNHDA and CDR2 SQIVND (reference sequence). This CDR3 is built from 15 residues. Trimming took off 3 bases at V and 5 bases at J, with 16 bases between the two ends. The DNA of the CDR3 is TGTGCCAGTAGTATTGTAGGGCTCGGGGGGTATGGCTACACCTTC. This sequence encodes CASSIVGLGGYGYTF.

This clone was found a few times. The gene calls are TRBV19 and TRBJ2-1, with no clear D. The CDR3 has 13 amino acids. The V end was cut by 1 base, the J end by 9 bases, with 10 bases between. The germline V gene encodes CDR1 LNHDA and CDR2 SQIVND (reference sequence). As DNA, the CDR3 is TGTGCCAGTAGTATAGTCAGTTTGAGTGAGCAGTTCTTC. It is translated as CASSIVSLSEQFF.